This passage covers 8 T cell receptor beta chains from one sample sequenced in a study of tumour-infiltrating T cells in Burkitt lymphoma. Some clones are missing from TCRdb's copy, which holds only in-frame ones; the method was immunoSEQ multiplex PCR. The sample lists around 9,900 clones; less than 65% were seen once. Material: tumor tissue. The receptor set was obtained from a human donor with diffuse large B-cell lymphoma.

This CDR3 is CASRLYFTGGGLPGANVLTF. In nucleotides, the CDR3 is TGCGCCAGCAGGCTGTATTTCACAGGGGGCGGTTTACCTGGGGCCAACGTCCTGACTTTC. The J gene is TRBJ2-6, the V gene TRBV5-1, with TRBD1 identical over 9 bases. The CDR3 loop spans 20 amino acids. The germline V gene has CDR1 SGHRS and CDR2 YFSETQ. V lost 5 bases and J lost 2; bases outside the gene matches: 17.

CDR3 sequence: CASSYGGTAVQETQYF. CDR3 nucleotide sequence: TGTGCCAGCAGTTACGGGGGCACCGCCGTCCAAGAGACCCAGTACTTC. V and J are TRBV6-5 and TRBJ2-5; tentative D call: TRBD1 (6 bases). Germline assignment: CDR1 MNHEY and CDR2 SVGAGI. CDR3 length equals 16 residues. V lost 2 bases and J lost 1, with 14 bases in between.

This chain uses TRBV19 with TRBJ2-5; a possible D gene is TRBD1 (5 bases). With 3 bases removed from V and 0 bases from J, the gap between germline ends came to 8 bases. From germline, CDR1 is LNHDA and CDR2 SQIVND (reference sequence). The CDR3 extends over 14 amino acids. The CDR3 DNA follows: TGTGCCAGTAGTATGCCAGGGTACCAAGAGACCCAGTACTTC. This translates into CASSMPGYQETQYF.

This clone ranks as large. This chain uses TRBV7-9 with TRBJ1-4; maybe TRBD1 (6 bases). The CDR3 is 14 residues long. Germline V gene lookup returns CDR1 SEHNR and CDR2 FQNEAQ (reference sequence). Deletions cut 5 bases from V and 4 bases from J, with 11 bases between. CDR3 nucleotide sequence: TGTGCCAGCAGCCTGGACAGTAATAATGAAAAACTGTTTTTT. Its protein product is CASSLDSNNEKLFF.

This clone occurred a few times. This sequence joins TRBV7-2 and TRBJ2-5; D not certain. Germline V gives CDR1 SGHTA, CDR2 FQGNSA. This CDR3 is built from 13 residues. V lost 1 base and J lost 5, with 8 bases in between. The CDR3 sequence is CASSLDGLETQYF. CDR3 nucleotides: TGTGCCAGCAGCTTAGATGGCCTTGAGACCCAGTACTTC.

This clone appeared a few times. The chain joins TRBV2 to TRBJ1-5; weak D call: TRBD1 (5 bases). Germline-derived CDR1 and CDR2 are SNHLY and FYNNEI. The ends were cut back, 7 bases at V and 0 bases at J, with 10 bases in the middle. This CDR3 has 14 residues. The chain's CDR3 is CASTQGTSNQPQHF. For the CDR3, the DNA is TGTGCCAGCACTCAGGGTACTAGCAATCAGCCCCAGCATTTT.

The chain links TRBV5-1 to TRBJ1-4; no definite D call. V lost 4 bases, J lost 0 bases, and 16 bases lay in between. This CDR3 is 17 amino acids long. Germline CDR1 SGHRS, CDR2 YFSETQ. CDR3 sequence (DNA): TGCGCCAGCAGCGTACCTCAACCCGGAGCAACTAATGAAAAACTGTTTTTT. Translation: CASSVPQPGATNEKLFF. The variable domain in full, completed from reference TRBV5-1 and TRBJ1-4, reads KAGVTQTPRYLIKTRGQQVTLSCSPISGHRSVSWYQQTPGQGLQFLFEYFSETQRNKGNFPGRFSGRQFSNSRSEMNVSTLELGDSALYLCASSVPQPGATNEKLFFGSGTQLSVL.

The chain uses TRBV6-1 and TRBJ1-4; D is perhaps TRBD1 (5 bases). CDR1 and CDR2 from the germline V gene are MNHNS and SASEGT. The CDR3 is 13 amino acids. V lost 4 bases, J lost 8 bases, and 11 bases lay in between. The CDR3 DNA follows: TGTGCCAGCAGTGTCGGGGCACAGGAAAAACTGTTTTTT. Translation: CASSVGAQEKLFF.